Sequencing of this T cell receptor beta chain was carried out in a study of T-cell memory formation after mild COVID-19. MiXCR, run by TCRdb on the 5' RACE reads, gives a single entry per CDR3 protein. The data hold under 250,000 distinct CDR3 sequences, with about 11% observed a single time. From germline, CDR1 is SNHLY and CDR2 FYNNEI. Trimming removed 2 bases from V and 4 bases from J, with 9 bases in between. CDR3 length: 14 residues. The chain has TRBV2 and TRBJ1-3, with D unclear. This sequence was found in a man aged 18 to 29 who had mild COVID-19 (a few samples of this study predate the infection). Cell type and time point are not known. Material: PBMCs or a T cell subset sorted from them (not recorded which). This CDR3 reads CASSEPRSGNTIYF. The DNA for the CDR3 is TGTGCCAGCAGTGAACCCAGGTCAGGAAACACCATATATTTT.